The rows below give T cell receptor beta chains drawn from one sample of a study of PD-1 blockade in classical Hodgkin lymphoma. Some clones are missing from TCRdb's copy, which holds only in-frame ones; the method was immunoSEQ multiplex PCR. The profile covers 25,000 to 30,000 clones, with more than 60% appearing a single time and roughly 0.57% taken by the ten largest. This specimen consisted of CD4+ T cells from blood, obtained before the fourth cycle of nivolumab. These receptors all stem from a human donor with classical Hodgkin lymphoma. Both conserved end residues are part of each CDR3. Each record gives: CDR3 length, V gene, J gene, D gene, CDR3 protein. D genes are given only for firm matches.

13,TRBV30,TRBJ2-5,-,CAWGRQSLETQYF
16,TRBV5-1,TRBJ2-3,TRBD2,CASSLGLAGLTDTQYF
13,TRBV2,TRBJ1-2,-,CASVGGLGRGYTF
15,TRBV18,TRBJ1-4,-,CASSPRGATNEKLFF
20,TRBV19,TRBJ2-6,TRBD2,CASSSGTSGPLTAGANVLTF
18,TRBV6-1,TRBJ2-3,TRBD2,CASSDPRTSGGGTDTQYF
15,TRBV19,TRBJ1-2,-,CASSTTGSSIYGYTF
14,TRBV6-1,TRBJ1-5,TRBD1,CASSTGDGNQPQHF
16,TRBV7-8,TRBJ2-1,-,CASSPRRDQLGSEQFF
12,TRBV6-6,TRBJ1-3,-,CASTVSGNTIYF
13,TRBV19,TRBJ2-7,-,CASSIEEGHEQYF
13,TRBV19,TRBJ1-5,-,CASSPVPYQPQHF
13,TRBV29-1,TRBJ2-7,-,CSVEEDSSYEQYF
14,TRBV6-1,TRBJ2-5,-,CASIMGQGQETQYF
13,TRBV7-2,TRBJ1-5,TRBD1,CASSSQGGQPQHF
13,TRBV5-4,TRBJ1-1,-,CASSVDSNTEAFF
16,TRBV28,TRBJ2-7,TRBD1,CASSFGQGRGTYEQYF
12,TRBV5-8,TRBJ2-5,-,CASSLGAETQYF
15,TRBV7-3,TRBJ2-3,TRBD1,CASSPQGVLTDTQYF
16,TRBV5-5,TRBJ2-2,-,CASSLLGGQNTGELFF
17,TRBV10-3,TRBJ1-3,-,CAISETPGGRSRNTIYF
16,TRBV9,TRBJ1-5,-,CASSVAGGRGGKPQHF
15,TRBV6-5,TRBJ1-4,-,CASSYGGKHNEKLFF
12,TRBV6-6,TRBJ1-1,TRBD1,CASRDRGGEAFF
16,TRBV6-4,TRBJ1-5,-,CASSGGRAYSNQPQHF
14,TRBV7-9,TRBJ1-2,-,CASSPQGSPGGYTF
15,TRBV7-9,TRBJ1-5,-,CASSLGGVTNQPQHF
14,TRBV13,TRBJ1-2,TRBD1,CASSSGQGDYGYTF
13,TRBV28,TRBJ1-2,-,CASSYGGGYGYTF
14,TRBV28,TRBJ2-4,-,CASSLRPQAGIQYF
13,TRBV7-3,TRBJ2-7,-,CASSLITGNEQYF
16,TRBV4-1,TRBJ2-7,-,CASSQAWTRPRDEQYF
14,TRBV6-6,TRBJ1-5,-,CASSYASSNQPQHF
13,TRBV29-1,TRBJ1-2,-,CSVEAPGFYGYTF
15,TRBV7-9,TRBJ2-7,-,CASSSLRLGSYEQYF
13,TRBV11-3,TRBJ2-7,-,CASSLEGRAEQYF
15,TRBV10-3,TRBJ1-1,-,CAISETEQGNTEAFF
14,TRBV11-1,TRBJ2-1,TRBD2,CASSLGWSGGEQFF
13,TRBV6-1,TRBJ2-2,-,CASSVQSTGELFF
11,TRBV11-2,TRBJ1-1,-,CASSHVTEAFF
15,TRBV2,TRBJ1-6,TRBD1,CASSSGQSLNSPLHF
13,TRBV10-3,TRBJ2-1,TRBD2,CAIGERERDEQFF
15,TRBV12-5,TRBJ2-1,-,CASAPSWLAYNEQFF
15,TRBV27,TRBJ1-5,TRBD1,CASSFRGHGNQPQHF
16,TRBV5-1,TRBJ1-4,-,CASSSGPFGTNEKLFF
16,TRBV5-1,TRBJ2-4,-,CASSLLAEGAKNIQYF
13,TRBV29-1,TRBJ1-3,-,CSVGAGGGNTIYF
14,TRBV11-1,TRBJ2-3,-,CASSLEGYTDTQYF
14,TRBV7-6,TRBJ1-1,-,CASSLGGVNTEAFF
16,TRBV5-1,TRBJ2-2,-,CASSLADSLNTGELFF
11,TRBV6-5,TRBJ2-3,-,CASRGTDTQYF
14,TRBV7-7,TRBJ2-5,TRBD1,CASSPRDSQGTQYF